The present TCR beta chain was sequenced within a study of blood T cell repertoires in COVID-19. The germline CDR1 and CDR2 sequences are MGHRA and YSYEKL. The ends lost 2 bases at V and 3 bases at J; junction bases unmatched: 4. This CDR3 has 15 amino acids. Assay used: immunoSEQ multiplex PCR; TCRdb lists only in-frame clones, some missing. This table has some 290,000 clones, about 88% appearing once. This chain connects TRBV4-1 to TRBJ1-2; 9 bases line up with TRBD1. The TCR originated in a woman in her thirties with COVID-19, enrolled during active disease. Sequencing was done on a sample of peripheral blood. CDR3 in amino acids: CASSQLWTGDYGYTF. The CDR3 DNA reads as TGCGCCAGCAGCCAATTATGGACAGGGGACTATGGCTACACCTTC.